This T cell receptor (beta chain) was identified in a study of T cells in localized non-small cell lung cancer. For this clone: Its antigen is not known.

This CDR3 is built from 14 residues. The V gene end was trimmed by 3 bases and the J gene end by 4 bases; junction bases not matched to a gene: 3. CDR1 and CDR2 from the germline V gene are LNHNV and YYDKDF (reference sequence). Findings of the study overall: Sequencing covered just one tumor region, so heterogeneity cannot be ruled out. Longer overall survival was linked to higher blood T cell density. Clonality peaked in uninvolved adjacent lung rather than tumor. The study detected a median 57 of the top 100 tumor clones in adjacent lung.

Generated by immunoSEQ multiplex PCR, the TCRdb table keeps only in-frame clones and is missing some. This sample has tens of thousands of clones, with about 90% found just once. The source material was peripheral blood, sampled before any cancer treatment. This TCR was sampled from a man aged 40-75 years with stage I squamous cell lung carcinoma. The rearrangement links TRBV15 to TRBJ1-5; 7 nucleotides agree with TRBD1. The CDR3 spells CATSRTGLNQPQHF. In DNA, the CDR3 is TGTGCCACCAGCAGGACAGGGCTTAATCAGCCCCAGCATTTT.